These 24 T cell receptor beta chains originate from one sample sequenced in a study of chemoradiotherapy in HPV16-positive cancers. Repertoires were generated with immunoSEQ multiplex PCR, while TCRdb's copy carries only in-frame clones and drops some. The data hold more than 30,000 clones, with 80% to 90% observed a single time. The sample consisted of blood, taken from a patient who underwent chemoradiotherapy. The receptors were sampled from a human donor with HPV-associated anogenital cancer.

This chain connects TRBV12-5 to TRBJ1-2; TRBD1 might be the D (6 bases). Between the trimmed V and J ends, which lost 5 bases and 7 bases, there was a span of 17 bases. This CDR3 has 14 residues. Per germline, CDR1 LGHNT and CDR2 FRNRAP. CDR3 loop: CASGPQGPRLGYTF. The DNA of the CDR3 is TGTGCTAGTGGTCCCCAGGGGCCCCGACTTGGCTACACCTTC. The entire variable domain, with the rest obtained from reference TRBV12-5 and TRBJ1-2, is as follows: DARVTQTPRHKVTEMGQEVTMRCQPILGHNTVFWYRQTMMQGLELLAYFRNRAPLDDSGMPKDRFSAEMPDATLATLKIQPSEPRDSAVYFCASGPQGPRLGYTFGSGTRLTVV.

The rearrangement joins TRBV6-4 to TRBJ1-2, with a possible D match to TRBD1 (6 bases). Germline CDR1 and CDR2: MRHNA and SNTAGT. The CDR3 runs to 15 residues. Between the trimmed V and J ends, which lost 4 bases and 4 bases, there was a span of 16 bases. The CDR3 DNA reads TGTGCCAGCAGTGCCGAACCAGGGGCCTTCTATGGCTACACCTTC. Protein product: CASSAEPGAFYGYTF.

The chain employs TRBV9 and TRBJ2-2; 8 nucleotides line up with TRBD2. The trim removed 0 bases at V and 4 bases at J, leaving 8 bases unmatched. Germline V gene lookup returns CDR1 SGDLS and CDR2 YYNGEE. CDR3 length equals 17 residues. The CDR3 loop reads CASSVETGTRGTGELFF. CDR3 coding DNA: TGTGCCAGCAGCGTAGAGACCGGGACTAGGGGCACCGGGGAGCTGTTTTTT.

V usage is TRBV11-3 and J usage is TRBJ2-3; 9 nucleotides match TRBD2. Germline assignment: CDR1 SGHNT and CDR2 YENEEA. CDR3 length: 16 amino acids. The ends lost 5 bases at V and 2 bases at J; junction bases unmatched: 8. The CDR3 DNA reads as TGTGCCAGCAGCCCCTTAGCGGGAGAAGCCACAGATACGCAGTATTTT. Its protein product is CASSPLAGEATDTQYF. The whole variable domain, filled in from reference TRBV11-3 and TRBJ2-3, reads EAGVVQSPRYKIIEKKQPVAFWCNPISGHNTLYWYLQNLGQGPELLIRYENEEAVDDSQLPKDRFSAERLKGVDSTLKIQPAELGDSAVYLCASSPLAGEATDTQYFGPGTRLTVL.

V usage is TRBV6-6 and J usage is TRBJ1-4; D gene ambiguous. V gave up 6 bases and J gave up 4 bases, with 9 bases separating them. CDR1 is MNHNY and CDR2 is SVGAGI in the germline V gene (reference sequence). The CDR3 consists of 13 residues. The CDR3 loop is CASRAAFNEKLFF. The CDR3 DNA reads TGTGCCAGCAGAGCAGCTTTTAATGAAAAACTGTTTTTT.

The J gene is TRBJ2-2, the V gene TRBV19; 10 bases are shared with TRBD1. CDR1 is LNHDA and CDR2 is SQIVND in the germline V gene (reference sequence). CDR3 length: 18 residues. The V gene end was trimmed by 0 bases and the J gene end by 4 bases; junction bases not matched to a gene: 8. The CDR3 here is CASSIDLEGTGVTGELFF. In DNA, the CDR3 is TGTGCCAGTAGTATAGATCTTGAGGGGACAGGGGTCACCGGGGAGCTGTTTTTT. The full variable domain, in which reference TRBV19 and TRBJ2-2 provide the parts outside the CDR3, is DGGITQSPKYLFRKEGQNVTLSCEQNLNHDAMYWYRQDPGQGLRLIYYSQIVNDFQKGDIAEGYSVSREKKESFPLTVTSAQKNPTAFYLCASSIDLEGTGVTGELFFGEGSRLTVL.

Only one count was recorded for this clone. V usage is TRBV13 and J usage is TRBJ1-1; D gene uncertain. V gave up 0 bases and J gave up 5 bases, with 4 bases separating them. The CDR3 runs 12 residues. The V gene's germline CDR1 is PRHDT and CDR2 FYEKMQ (reference sequence). CDR3 nucleotides: TGTGCCAGCAGCTTAGGGGTGACTGAAGCTTTCTTT. Amino acid sequence: CASSLGVTEAFF.

The V gene is TRBV2, the J gene TRBJ2-2; TRBD2 aligns across 9 bases. CDR1 and CDR2 from the germline V gene are SNHLY and FYNNEI. The ends lost 6 bases at V and 6 bases at J; junction bases unmatched: 5. CDR3 length: 14 residues. CDR3 in DNA: TGTGCCAGCAGAGAGCGGGAGGTCGCCGGGGAGCTGTTTTTT. Protein sequence: CASREREVAGELFF.

The chain couples TRBV19 to TRBJ1-5; a weak D match, TRBD1 (6 bases). The CDR3 spans 16 residues. V lost 1 base and J lost 4, with 14 bases in between. The germline V gene has CDR1 LNHDA and CDR2 SQIVND (reference sequence). The CDR3 here is CASSIGSQGRNQPQHF. In nucleotides, the CDR3 is TGTGCCAGTAGTATAGGAAGCCAGGGGAGAAATCAGCCCCAGCATTTT. Drawing the rest from reference TRBV19 and TRBJ1-5, the complete variable domain is DGGITQSPKYLFRKEGQNVTLSCEQNLNHDAMYWYRQDPGQGLRLIYYSQIVNDFQKGDIAEGYSVSREKKESFPLTVTSAQKNPTAFYLCASSIGSQGRNQPQHFGDGTRLSIL.

This chain connects TRBV30 to TRBJ1-4; D not certain. Per germline, CDR1 GTSNPN and CDR2 SVGIG (reference sequence). V lost 3 bases and J 8 bases, leaving 13 bases between the germline ends. There are 13 residues in the CDR3. CDR3: CAWRGSAREKLFF. DNA of the CDR3: TGTGCCTGGAGGGGGTCAGCCCGCGAAAAACTGTTTTTT.

The chain combines TRBV9 with TRBJ2-3; D might be TRBD2 (5 bases). CDR1 SGDLS and CDR2 YYNGEE come from the germline V gene. This CDR3 has 15 amino acids. V gave up 1 base and J gave up 2 bases, with 11 bases separating them. DNA for the CDR3: TGTGCCAGCAGCGTAAAAGAGCGGCCCACAGATACGCAGTATTTT. Its protein product is CASSVKERPTDTQYF.

V is TRBV7-9 and J is TRBJ2-3; TRBD2 aligns across 11 bases. The length of the CDR3 is 16 residues. Germline V lookup: CDR1 SEHNR, CDR2 FQNEAQ (reference sequence). The J segment lost 4 bases and the V segment lost 0 bases, leaving 3 bases of the junction unmatched. The CDR3 DNA is TGTGCCAGCAGCTTAGCTAGCGGGGGGGGTCCAGATACGCAGTATTTT. Translating gives CASSLASGGGPDTQYF.

The V and J genes are TRBV7-6 and TRBJ2-2; D is undetermined. V dropped 5 bases and J dropped 3 bases, with 10 bases sitting between them. Germline CDR1 and CDR2: SGHVS and FNYEAQ. CDR3 length: 14 amino acids. The CDR3 here is CASSLGQDTGELFF. DNA for the CDR3: TGTGCCAGCAGCCTTGGGCAGGACACCGGGGAGCTGTTTTTT.

V and J are TRBV7-2 and TRBJ2-1; TRBD2 agrees at 7 bases. The germline V gene encodes CDR1 SGHTA and CDR2 FQGNSA. J was trimmed by 5 bases and V by 5 bases; bases with no gene match: 9. This CDR3 contains 15 residues. In DNA form, the CDR3 reads TGTGCCAGCAGCCGGGACTACATGGGAGACAATGAGCAGTTCTTC. Protein: CASSRDYMGDNEQFF. The full variable domain, in which reference TRBV7-2 and TRBJ2-1 provide the parts outside the CDR3, is GAGVSQSPSNKVTEKGKDVELRCDPISGHTALYWYRQSLGQGLEFLIYFQGNSAPDKSGLPSDRFSAERTGGSVSTLTIQRTQQEDSAVYLCASSRDYMGDNEQFFGPGTRLTVL.

The CDR3 DNA reads as TGTGCCAGCAGCGGAATGGGACTAGTTAGAACAGATACGCAGTATTTT. Its translation: CASSGMGLVRTDTQYF. The rearrangement links TRBV7-3 to TRBJ2-3, with 8 bases that match TRBD2. V gave up 5 bases and J gave up 3 bases; unmatched junction bases: 10. Germline assignment: CDR1 SGHTA and CDR2 FQGTGA. This CDR3 contains 16 residues.

Written as DNA, the CDR3 is TGTGCCAGCAGCTCGACCTCCGGGACTAGCGGGAGTAACACCGGGGAGCTGTTTTTT. Translation: CASSSTSGTSGSNTGELFF. The rearrangement links TRBV13 to TRBJ2-2; 14 positions match TRBD2. The V and J ends lost 4 bases and 2 bases, in that order; junction bases with no gene match: 9. The CDR3 length is 19 residues. CDR1 PRHDT and CDR2 FYEKMQ come from the germline V gene (reference sequence).

This clone has more than one count but fewer than ten. The rearrangement uses TRBV6-1 and TRBJ1-1; D is unclear. CDR3 length: 14 residues. V was clipped by 2 bases and J by 1 base, with 8 bases between them. The V gene's germline CDR1 is MNHNS and CDR2 SASEGT. In DNA form, the CDR3 reads TGTGCCAGCAGTGAATTAGTGGAGAACACTGAAGCTTTCTTT. Translated: CASSELVENTEAFF.

In DNA, the CDR3 is TGTGCCAGCAGCCAAGATCAACAGGGAAGTTTCAATGAGCAGTTCTTC. Protein sequence: CASSQDQQGSFNEQFF. The chain joins TRBV4-2 to TRBJ2-1, with D possibly TRBD1 on 6 matching bases. The V and J ends lost 0 bases and 6 bases respectively, with 15 bases between them. The CDR3 sequence is 16 residues long. Germline assignment: CDR1 LGHNA and CDR2 YNFKEQ.

CDR3 in amino acids: CASSPRGSSYNEQFF. DNA of the CDR3: TGTGCCAGCAGCCCCCGGGGGAGCTCCTACAATGAGCAGTTCTTC. The chain uses TRBV7-3 and TRBJ2-1; a possible D gene is TRBD2 (6 bases). The CDR3 has 15 amino acids. V was clipped by 5 bases and J by 0 bases, with 11 bases between them. Germline assignment: CDR1 SGHTA and CDR2 FQGTGA.

The chain joins TRBV25-1 to TRBJ1-3; D not resolved. The germline gives CDR1 MGHDK, CDR2 SYGVNS. There are 14 residues in the CDR3. Trimming stripped 5 bases from V and 0 bases from J, with 8 bases between. CDR3 residues: CASSTRISGNTIYF. CDR3 sequence (DNA): TGTGCCAGCAGTACGAGGATCTCTGGAAACACCATATATTTT.

The J gene is TRBJ1-1, the V gene TRBV29-1; D may be TRBD1 (5 bases). This CDR3 contains 12 residues. Germline lookup yields CDR1 SQVTM and CDR2 ANQGSEA. V gave up 4 bases and J gave up 1 base, with 7 bases separating them. CDR3 region: CSVGQQNTEAFF. The CDR3 DNA reads as TGCAGCGTTGGACAGCAGAACACTGAAGCTTTCTTT.

This rearrangement joins TRBV5-8 to TRBJ2-3, with 8 bases that match TRBD1. This CDR3 is built from 15 residues. V lost 4 bases, J lost 3 bases, and 7 bases stayed unmatched. CDR1 and CDR2 (germline): SGHTS, YDEGEE. As DNA, the CDR3 is TGTGCCAGCAGCACCCGGACAGGGAGAACAGATACGCAGTATTTT. Translation: CASSTRTGRTDTQYF.

This clone turned up a few times. The V call is TRBV4-2, the J call TRBJ1-2; 12 nucleotides agree with TRBD1. CDR1 LGHNA and CDR2 YNFKEQ come from the germline V gene. The ends lost 1 base at V and 7 bases at J; junction bases unmatched: 4. This CDR3 has 15 amino acids. Written as DNA, the CDR3 is TGTGCCAGCAGCCAAGCCCAGGGACAGGGGGCTGGCTACACCTTC. The encoded protein is CASSQAQGQGAGYTF.

This chain joins TRBV19 and TRBJ1-5, with D possibly TRBD1 on 5 matching bases. This CDR3 is 14 amino acids long. The V gene lost 3 bases and the J gene lost 2 bases, with 8 bases spanning the gap. Per germline, CDR1 LNHDA and CDR2 SQIVND (reference sequence). CDR3 nucleotide sequence: TGTGCCAGTAGTATCGACAGTGGCAATCAGCCCCAGCATTTT. This translates into CASSIDSGNQPQHF.